The clone carrying this T cell receptor beta chain showed up just once. This entry belongs to a study of blood T cell repertoires in COVID-19. Study context: Sites across the United States, Italy and Spain contributed samples from acute and convalescent COVID-19. Sample material is recorded as cDNA or gDNA derived from T cells, B-cell-depleted T cells, or PBMCs.

Original processing methods: Using reference gene primer amplification, nucleated cell counts were estimated. This table comes from immunoSEQ multiplex PCR, and its TCRdb copy is limited to in-frame clones, with some not included. V, J and clone size were drawn from that table, and D and trimming were deduced from the DNA. The sample lists approximately 70,000 clones, around 92% occurring once. The length of the CDR3 is 14 residues. CDR1 is SGDLS and CDR2 is YYNGEE in the germline V gene. V dropped 5 bases and J dropped 6; count of bases not matched to a gene: 8. The chain employs TRBV9 and TRBJ1-2; 9 bases are a match to TRBD1. This sequence originates from a human donor with active COVID-19. The donor label of this sample is uncertain. Sequencing input: peripheral blood. The CDR3, as DNA: TGTGCCAGCAGTCAGGGACAGGGAGGAGATGGCTACACCTTC. It yields the protein CASSQGQGGDGYTF.